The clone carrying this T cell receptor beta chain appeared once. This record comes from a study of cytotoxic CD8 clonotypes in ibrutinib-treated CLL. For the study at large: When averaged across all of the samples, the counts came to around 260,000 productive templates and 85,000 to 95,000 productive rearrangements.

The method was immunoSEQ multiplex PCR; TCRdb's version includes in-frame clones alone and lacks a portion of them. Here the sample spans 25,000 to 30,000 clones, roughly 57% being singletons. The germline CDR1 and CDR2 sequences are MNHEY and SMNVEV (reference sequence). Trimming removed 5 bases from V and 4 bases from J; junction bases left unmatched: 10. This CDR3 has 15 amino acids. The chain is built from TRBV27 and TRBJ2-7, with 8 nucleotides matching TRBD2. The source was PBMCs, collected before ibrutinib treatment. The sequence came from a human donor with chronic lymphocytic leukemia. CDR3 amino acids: CASSDAGLGIYEQYF. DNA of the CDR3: TGTGCCAGCAGTGACGCGGGACTAGGGATTTACGAGCAGTACTTC.